The clone carrying this T cell receptor beta chain occurred a few times. In the study's own analysis: Reference gene primer amplification yielded estimated nucleated cell counts. Repertoires were generated with immunoSEQ multiplex PCR, while TCRdb's copy carries only in-frame clones and drops some. V, J and clone size are those of that table, while D and trimming were read from the DNA. The sample holds approximately 140,000 clones, roughly 84% seen once. With 2 bases removed from V and 6 bases from J, the gap between germline ends came to 18 bases. CDR1 is SGHDT, CDR2 YYEEEE, per germline. The CDR3 loop spans 16 amino acids. The sample originates from a study of blood T cell repertoires in COVID-19. Study context: Acute and convalescent COVID-19 specimens originated in the United States, Italy and Spain.

Sequencing was done on a sample of peripheral blood. The source of this sequence is a man aged 25-45 years with COVID-19, enrolled during active disease. V and J are TRBV5-6 and TRBJ1-5; possibly TRBD1 for D (6 bases). The CDR3 DNA reads TGTGCCAGCAGCTTAGGTGCAGGACAGAGGGGTCAGCCCCAGCATTTT. Its translation is CASSLGAGQRGQPQHF.